Listed below are T cell receptor beta chains from one sample, sequenced in a study of shared clonotypes between healthy human individuals. The protocol was immunoSEQ multiplex PCR, while the TCRdb copy is restricted to in-frame clones and leaves out a portion. The sample includes a few hundred thousand clones, approximately 79% of them seen just once. Sequenced material: memory CD4+ T cells sorted from blood. Every receptor here comes from a man aged 25-45 years in good health. Both conserved end residues are part of each CDR3. A D gene is named only where the DNA matches it firmly. Clone size appears in some rows only: once, few, many, or a class for an expanded clone.

>TRBV9|TRBJ2-1|TRBD2|.|16
CASSFIAGGNYNEQFF
TGTGCCAGCAGCTTTATAGCGGGAGGGAACTACAATGAGCAGTTCTTC
>TRBV5-1|TRBJ2-3|TRBD1|.|17
CASSLRAGAGGSDTQYF
TGCGCCAGCAGCTTGCGCGCAGGGGCAGGGGGCTCAGATACGCAGTATTTT
>TRBV2|TRBJ2-5|TRBD2|.|15
CASSGISGLQETQYF
TGTGCCAGCAGTGGCATTAGCGGGTTGCAAGAGACCCAGTACTTC
>TRBV7-9|TRBJ2-3|.|.|13
CASSFYSSDTQYF
TGTGCCAGCAGCTTTTATTCTTCAGATACGCAGTATTTT
>TRBV29-1|TRBJ2-1|.|.|14
CSVMVRLLYNEQFF
TGCAGCGTTATGGTTCGCCTCCTCTACAATGAGCAGTTCTTC
>TRBV2|TRBJ2-2|TRBD2|.|14
CASGLAGGTGELFF
TGTGCCAGCGGCCTAGCGGGAGGAACCGGGGAGCTGTTTTTT
>TRBV2|TRBJ2-1|TRBD1|.|15
CASSADRSSYNEQFF
TGTGCCAGCAGTGCGGACAGGAGCTCCTACAATGAGCAGTTCTTC
>TRBV9|TRBJ2-5|TRBD2|.|17
CASSTPGTSGSQETQYF
TGTGCCAGCAGCACCCCGGGGACTAGCGGGAGCCAAGAGACCCAGTACTTC
>TRBV6-5|TRBJ2-7|.|.|15
CASSYARTGSYEQYF
TGTGCCAGCAGTTACGCCCGGACGGGCTCCTACGAGCAGTACTTC
>TRBV19|TRBJ2-7|.|.|16
CASSPSRTIESYEQYF
TGTGCCAGTAGTCCATCCCGGACTATTGAGTCCTACGAGCAGTACTTC
>TRBV6-1|TRBJ2-7|.|.|14
CASSPRVSSYEQYF
TGTGCCAGCAGTCCTAGGGTCTCTTCCTACGAGCAGTACTTC
>TRBV7-2|TRBJ2-2|.|.|14
CASSLTRVTGELFF
TGTGCCAGCAGCTTAACCAGGGTTACCGGGGAGCTGTTTTTT
>TRBV4-1|TRBJ2-5|.|.|14
CASSQDLAMETQYF
TGCGCCAGCAGCCAAGACCTAGCGATGGAGACCCAGTACTTC
>TRBV4-3|TRBJ2-1|TRBD1|.|14
CASSQEGAGTVRFF
TGCGCCAGCAGCCAAGAAGGGGCAGGGACAGTGCGGTTCTTC
>TRBV7-2|TRBJ2-5|.|.|12
CASSLEVQTQYF
TGTGCCAGCAGCCTGGAGGTTCAGACCCAGTACTTC
>TRBV7-2|TRBJ2-7|TRBD2|few|18
CASSFPTASGRRPYEQYF
TGTGCCAGCAGCTTCCCCACGGCTAGCGGGAGGCGTCCCTACGAGCAGTACTTC
>TRBV28|TRBJ1-3|.|few|14
CASRSQGSGNTIYF
TGTGCCAGCAGATCGCAGGGATCTGGAAACACCATATATTTT
>TRBV7-9|TRBJ2-1|.|few|15
CASSPSASSYNEQFF
TGTGCCAGCAGCCCGTCGGCTAGCTCCTACAATGAGCAGTTCTTC
>TRBV11-3|TRBJ2-7|.|.|17
CASSLSAPGSYSYEQYF
TGTGCCAGCAGCCTCTCCGCGCCAGGGTCCTACTCCTACGAGCAGTACTTC
>TRBV4-1|TRBJ1-1|.|once|15
CASSLRGGADTEAFF
TGCGCCAGCAGCCTCCGGGGCGGGGCGGACACTGAAGCTTTCTTT
>TRBV5-6|TRBJ1-5|TRBD1|.|15
CASSRGQGSNQPQHF
TGTGCCAGCAGCCGGGGACAGGGCAGCAATCAGCCCCAGCATTTT
>TRBV28|TRBJ2-7|TRBD2|few|15
CASRLLAGEGYEQYF
TGTGCCAGCAGGCTTCTAGCGGGAGAAGGGTACGAGCAGTACTTC
>TRBV5-8|TRBJ1-5|TRBD1|.|13
CASSRDRGQPQHF
TGTGCCAGCAGCCGTGACAGGGGGCAGCCCCAGCATTTT
>TRBV19|TRBJ2-7|TRBD2|once|15
CASREGLAEYYEQYF
TGTGCCAGTAGGGAGGGACTAGCGGAGTACTACGAGCAGTACTTC
>TRBV7-2|TRBJ2-7|.|.|13
CASSSAGYIEQYF
TGTGCCAGCAGCTCTGCAGGGTATATCGAGCAGTACTTC
>TRBV6-6|TRBJ2-5|.|.|14
CASSLSGLQETQYF
TGTGCCAGCAGCTTGAGCGGACTGCAAGAGACCCAGTACTTC
>TRBV6-5|TRBJ2-7|TRBD1|.|12
CASSSKGQTQYF
TGTGCCAGCAGTTCCAAGGGACAGACGCAGTACTTC
>TRBV5-1|TRBJ1-1|.|.|15
CASSLDAEMGTEAFF
TGCGCCAGCAGCTTGGATGCAGAAATGGGGACTGAAGCTTTCTTT
>TRBV30|TRBJ1-4|.|few|15
CAWTPGRGVGEKLFF
TGTGCCTGGACTCCCGGGCGGGGGGTTGGCGAAAAACTGTTTTTT
>TRBV15|TRBJ2-5|.|few|15
CATSRDLRLVSTQYF
TGTGCCACCAGCAGAGATCTTAGGCTAGTATCGACCCAGTACTTC
>TRBV28|TRBJ1-1|.|.|12
CASSPPGGEAFF
TGTGCCAGCAGTCCCCCAGGAGGTGAAGCTTTCTTT
>TRBV7-8|TRBJ1-4|.|.|13
CASSGALREKLFF
TGTGCCAGCTCGGGGGCCCTTAGGGAAAAACTGTTTTTT
>TRBV11-2|TRBJ2-2|TRBD2|.|15
CASSNSGSMGGELFF
TGTGCCAGCAGCAATAGCGGGAGTATGGGCGGGGAGCTGTTTTTT
>TRBV5-1|TRBJ2-1|TRBD1|.|18
CASSFSTSGTGRLNEQFF
TGCGCCAGCAGCTTCTCTACTTCCGGGACAGGGAGACTCAATGAGCAGTTCTTC
>TRBV28|TRBJ2-7|.|.|12
CASRSSVYEQYF
TGTGCCAGCAGGTCCTCCGTCTACGAGCAGTACTTC
>TRBV18|TRBJ2-7|.|.|12
CASSPGWREQYF
TGTGCCAGCTCACCCGGATGGAGGGAGCAGTACTTC
>TRBV23-1|TRBJ2-1|TRBD1|.|24
CASSQIGLNQGQGSIRYSYNEQFF
TGCGCCAGCAGTCAAATAGGCCTTAATCAGGGACAGGGCAGCATCAGATACTCCTACAATGAGCAGTTCTTC
>TRBV6-6|TRBJ1-2|.|.|14
CASRTVSGFDGYTF
TGTGCCAGCAGGACAGTGTCTGGGTTCGATGGCTACACCTTC
>TRBV28|TRBJ2-2|.|.|15
CASSYGGRATGELFF
TGTGCCAGCAGTTACGGGGGTCGTGCCACCGGGGAGCTGTTTTTT
>TRBV7-8|TRBJ1-5|TRBD1|.|14
CASSNGQGGQPQHF
TGTGCCAGCAGCAATGGACAGGGCGGACAGCCCCAGCATTTT
>TRBV4-1|TRBJ1-1|.|.|14
CASSPRLGNTEAFF
TGCGCCAGCAGCCCCAGGTTGGGGAACACTGAAGCTTTCTTT
>TRBV27|TRBJ2-3|.|.|13
CASSFVSTDTQYF
TGTGCCAGCAGTTTCGTAAGCACAGATACGCAGTATTTT
>TRBV6-1|TRBJ2-3|TRBD2|.|17
CASSENGLAAITDTQYF
TGTGCCAGCAGTGAAAATGGTCTAGCGGCCATCACAGATACGCAGTATTTT
>TRBV6-5|TRBJ1-2|.|.|13
CASSSGQSYGYTF
TGTGCCAGCAGCTCGGGGCAGTCCTATGGCTACACCTTC
>TRBV25-1|TRBJ1-4|.|.|12
CASSGGGYKLFF
TGTGCCAGCAGTGGGGGCGGATATAAACTGTTTTTT
>TRBV9|TRBJ1-2|.|.|12
CASSDDRYGYTF
TGTGCCAGCAGCGACGACCGCTATGGCTACACCTTC